Listed here is a single T cell receptor beta chain. These data come from a study of technical replicates of blood from several donors. CDR1 SNHLY and CDR2 FYNNEI come from the germline V gene. Trimming left V 1 base short and J 10 bases short, with 4 bases between. The CDR3 spans 11 residues. The method was immunoSEQ multiplex PCR; TCRdb's version includes in-frame clones alone and lacks a portion of them. The data show over 80,000 clones, roughly 96% seen once. Sequencing was carried out using T cells isolated from PBMCs. The chain recombines TRBV2 with TRBJ1-4, with D hard to call. The sequence came from a human donor in good health. This CDR3 reads CASSEVGKLFF. The DNA of the CDR3 is TGTGCCAGCAGTGAAGTCGGAAAACTGTTTTTT.